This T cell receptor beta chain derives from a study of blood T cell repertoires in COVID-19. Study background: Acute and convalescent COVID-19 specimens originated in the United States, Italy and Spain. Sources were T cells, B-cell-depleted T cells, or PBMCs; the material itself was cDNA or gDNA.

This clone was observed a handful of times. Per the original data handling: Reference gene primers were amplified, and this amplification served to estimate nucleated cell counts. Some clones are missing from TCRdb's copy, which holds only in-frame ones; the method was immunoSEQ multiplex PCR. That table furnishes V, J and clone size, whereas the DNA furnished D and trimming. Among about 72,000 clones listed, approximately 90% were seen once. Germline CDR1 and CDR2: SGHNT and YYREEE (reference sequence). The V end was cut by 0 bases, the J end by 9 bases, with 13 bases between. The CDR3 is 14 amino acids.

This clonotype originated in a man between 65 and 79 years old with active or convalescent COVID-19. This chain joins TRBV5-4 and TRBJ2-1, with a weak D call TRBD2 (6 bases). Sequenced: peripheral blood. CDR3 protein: CASSLALGGSEQFF. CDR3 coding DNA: TGTGCCAGCAGCTTGGCCTTGGGAGGTAGTGAGCAGTTCTTC.